This T cell receptor beta chain is from a study of T cells in Graves' hyperthyroidism and ophthalmopathy. Whole-study results and caveats: Within blood appeared most thyroid clonotypes that had expanded above 0.001.

The CDR3 is 14 amino acids. CDR1 LGHDT and CDR2 YNNKEL come from the germline V gene (reference sequence). Trimming stripped 2 bases from V and 1 base from J, with 8 bases between. RNA transcripts served as the template for amplifying TCR beta CDR3 regions. The HTBI primer set was used in a first-round RT-PCR of the TCR CDR3. TCRdb analysed the multiplex PCR reads with MiXCR anew, one entry per CDR3 protein. This sample has 530,000 or so distinct CDR3 sequences, with roughly 24% found just once. To note about this clonotype: Its antigen is undetermined.

The sample was blood. The sequence derives from a woman in her 30s with Graves' ophthalmopathy. The chain is built from TRBV3-1 and TRBJ1-1; D unclear. In DNA form, the CDR3 reads TGTGCCAGCAGCCAACGCGGAGGGAACACTGAAGCTTTCTTT. Translation: CASSQRGGNTEAFF. Full variable domain (rest looked up from reference TRBV3-1 and TRBJ1-1): DTAVSQTPKYLVTQMGNDKSIKCEQNLGHDTMYWYKQDSKKFLKIMFSYNNKELIINETVPNRFSPKSPDKAHLNLHINSLELGDSAVYFCASSQRGGNTEAFFGQGTRLTVV.